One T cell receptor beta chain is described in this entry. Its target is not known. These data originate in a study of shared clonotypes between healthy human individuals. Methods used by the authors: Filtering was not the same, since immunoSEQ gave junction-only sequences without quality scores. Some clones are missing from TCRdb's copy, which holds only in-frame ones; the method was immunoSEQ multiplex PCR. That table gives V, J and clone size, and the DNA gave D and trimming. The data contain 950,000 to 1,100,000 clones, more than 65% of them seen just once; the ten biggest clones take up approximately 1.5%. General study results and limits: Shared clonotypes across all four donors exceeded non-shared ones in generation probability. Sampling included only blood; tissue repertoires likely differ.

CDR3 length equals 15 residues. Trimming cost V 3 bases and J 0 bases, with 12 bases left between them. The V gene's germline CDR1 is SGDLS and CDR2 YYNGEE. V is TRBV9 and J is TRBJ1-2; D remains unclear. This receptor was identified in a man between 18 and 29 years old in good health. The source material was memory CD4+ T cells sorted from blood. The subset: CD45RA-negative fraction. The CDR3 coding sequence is TGTGCCAGCAGCGCCCAGGACCGAGCTAACTATGGCTACACCTTC. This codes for CASSAQDRANYGYTF.